This entry lists 15 T cell receptor beta chains sequenced from one sample in a study of T cell clonotyping in hematopoietic cell transplantation. Sequencing used immunoSEQ multiplex PCR; TCRdb keeps in-frame clones, though not all of them. The sample consists of 5,000 to 5,500 clones, about 30% of them appearing once. This specimen consisted of peripheral blood mononuclear cells, obtained 180 days after allogeneic stem cell transplant. The receptors here all came from a male patient between 35 and 55 years old who had an allogeneic stem cell transplant from an unrelated donor, so the T cells may come from the graft donor. Some clones in this sample may be carry-over from other donors' samples.

This clone counts as medium-sized. The chain joins TRBV2 to TRBJ1-2; TRBD1 might be the D (6 bases). The V and J ends lost 6 bases and 4 bases respectively, with 15 bases between them. The CDR3 length is 14 residues. The germline CDR1 and CDR2 sequences are SNHLY and FYNNEI. DNA for the CDR3: TGTGCCAGCAGAGACCCAGGGGATTCCTATGGCTACACCTTC. It is translated as CASRDPGDSYGYTF.

This clone was recorded a few times. J is TRBJ1-5 and V is TRBV5-6; 7 bases are shared with TRBD1. Per the germline V gene, CDR1 is SGHDT and CDR2 is YYEEEE. V lost 0 bases to trimming and J lost 7 bases; unmatched junction nucleotides: 1. There are 13 residues in the CDR3. The CDR3 DNA follows: TGTGCCAGCAGCTTGGCCAGGGGGCAGCCCCAGCATTTT. It is translated as CASSLARGQPQHF.

The chain is built from TRBV4-1 and TRBJ1-5; 9 bases are a match to TRBD1. This CDR3 spans 14 amino acids. CDR1 MGHRA and CDR2 YSYEKL come from the germline V gene. Trimming at V came to 4 bases and at J to 3 bases, leaving 1 base not matched to a gene. This CDR3 reads CASSRDRVNQPQHF. As DNA, the CDR3 is TGCGCCAGCAGCCGGGACAGGGTCAATCAGCCCCAGCATTTT.

This clone showed up just a few times. Compared with germline, one end of the junction differs, possibly owing to a read error. V gene TRBV6-6 combines with J gene TRBJ1-2; D is unresolved. The CDR3 extends over 15 amino acids. Germline assignment: CDR1 MNHNY and CDR2 SVGAGI (reference sequence). The CDR3 DNA follows: TGTGCCAGCAGTCCTTCTTCCGGCTTGGGGTGGTTAGTGGAGTTC. This encodes CASSPSSGLGWLVEF.

CDR3 protein: CAWTDRGIYTF. As DNA, the CDR3 is TGTGCCTGGACCGACAGGGGGATCTACACCTTC. The chain uses TRBV30 and TRBJ1-2; TRBD1 agrees at 9 bases. Trimming at V came to 4 bases and at J to 10 bases, leaving 4 bases not matched to a gene. This CDR3 spans 11 amino acids. The germline CDR1 and CDR2 sequences are GTSNPN and SVGIG (reference sequence).

A few counts support this clone. The J gene is TRBJ2-3, the V gene TRBV25-1, with D perhaps matching TRBD1 (6 bases). The V end lost 4 bases, the J end lost 0 bases, and 8 bases lay between the germline ends. CDR3 length: 14 amino acids. Germline V gene sequence: CDR1 MGHDK, CDR2 SYGVNS. The CDR3 region is CASSGGTSTDTQYF. The CDR3 coding sequence is TGTGCCAGCAGTGGGGGGACAAGCACAGATACGCAGTATTTT. Using reference TRBV25-1 and TRBJ2-3 for the parts outside the CDR3, the full variable domain is EADIYQTPRYLVIGTGKKITLECSQTMGHDKMYWYQQDPGMELHLIHYSYGVNSTEKGDLSSESTVSRIRTEHFPLTLESARPSHTSQYLCASSGGTSTDTQYFGPGTRLTVL.

The rearrangement links TRBV30 to TRBJ1-1; TRBD1 matches 9 bases. This CDR3 contains 15 residues. Germline assignment: CDR1 GTSNPN and CDR2 SVGIG (reference sequence). J was trimmed by 0 bases and V by 3 bases; bases with no gene match: 5. CDR3 in DNA: TGTGCCTGGAGCGGGACAGGGTACATGAACACTGAAGCTTTCTTT. Amino acids: CAWSGTGYMNTEAFF.

V usage is TRBV2 and J usage is TRBJ1-1; no definite D call. The CDR3 loop spans 12 amino acids. V lost 5 bases and J lost 4, with 8 bases in between. Per germline, CDR1 SNHLY and CDR2 FYNNEI. CDR3: CASSPGTTEAFF. DNA for the CDR3: TGTGCCAGCAGTCCGGGCACCACTGAAGCTTTCTTT.

This clone appeared a few times. The chain has TRBV28 and TRBJ1-2; 8 bases match TRBD1. Germline CDR1 is MDHEN and CDR2 is SYDVKM. V shed 2 bases, J shed 4 bases, and the junction held 3 bases outside the gene matches. The CDR3 has 14 residues. CDR3 sequence (DNA): TGTGCCAGCAGTTTACGGCAGGGGGCCTATGGCTACACCTTC. Amino acid sequence: CASSLRQGAYGYTF.

This clone turned up a few times. The DNA for the CDR3 is TGTGCCAGCAGTTTGTCTGGTACGCAGTATTTT. This encodes CASSLSGTQYF. The V gene is TRBV28, the J gene TRBJ2-3, with D hard to call. The CDR3 is 11 amino acids. With 3 bases removed from V and 8 bases from J, the gap between germline ends came to 6 bases. Per the germline V gene, CDR1 is MDHEN and CDR2 is SYDVKM.

The chain employs TRBV29-1 and TRBJ2-7, with 9 bases fitting TRBD1. Trimming took 4 bases from V and 6 from J; bases not matched to a gene: 4. The CDR3 loop spans 12 amino acids. From germline, CDR1 is SQVTM and CDR2 ANQGSEA. CDR3 protein: CSVAGTGIEQYF. The CDR3 bases are TGCAGCGTTGCCGGGACAGGGATCGAGCAGTACTTC.

This clone was seen only a few times. The chain employs TRBV30 and TRBJ1-5; 8 positions agree with TRBD1. V shed 5 bases and J 2 bases; nucleotides not matched to a gene: 11. CDR1 and CDR2 (germline): GTSNPN, SVGIG (reference sequence). The CDR3 loop spans 16 amino acids. CDR3 sequence (DNA): TGTGCCTGGCAACAATCGCAGGGGGCTGGCAATCAGCCCCAGCATTTT. This translates into CAWQQSQGAGNQPQHF.

The rearrangement links TRBV25-1 to TRBJ1-1, with D uncertain. The V gene's germline CDR1 is MGHDK and CDR2 SYGVNS. V lost 1 base to trimming and J lost 1 base, with 7 bases between them. The CDR3 runs to 14 residues. The CDR3: CASSEWSENTEAFF. For the CDR3, the DNA is TGTGCCAGCAGTGAATGGAGCGAGAACACTGAAGCTTTCTTT.

This clone was seen a few times. This chain uses TRBV29-1 with TRBJ1-2; D is uncertain. Trimming stripped 8 bases from V and 8 bases from J, with 15 bases between. Germline V gene data show CDR1 as SQVTM and CDR2 as ANQGSEA. This CDR3 comprises 11 residues. In DNA, the CDR3 is TGCAGCAGCTCCCAGGTAGCGGGCTACACCTTC. It is translated as CSSSQVAGYTF.

The V and J genes are TRBV30 and TRBJ1-6, with D possibly matching TRBD1 (5 bases). The germline V and J ends were trimmed by 3 bases and 13 bases, with 19 bases remaining between them. The CDR3 sequence is 14 residues long. The germline V gene has CDR1 GTSNPN and CDR2 SVGIG (reference sequence). CDR3 nucleotides: TGTGCCTGGAGGAGACAGTTAGTTCGGTCTCCCCTCCACTTT. It translates to CAWRRQLVRSPLHF.